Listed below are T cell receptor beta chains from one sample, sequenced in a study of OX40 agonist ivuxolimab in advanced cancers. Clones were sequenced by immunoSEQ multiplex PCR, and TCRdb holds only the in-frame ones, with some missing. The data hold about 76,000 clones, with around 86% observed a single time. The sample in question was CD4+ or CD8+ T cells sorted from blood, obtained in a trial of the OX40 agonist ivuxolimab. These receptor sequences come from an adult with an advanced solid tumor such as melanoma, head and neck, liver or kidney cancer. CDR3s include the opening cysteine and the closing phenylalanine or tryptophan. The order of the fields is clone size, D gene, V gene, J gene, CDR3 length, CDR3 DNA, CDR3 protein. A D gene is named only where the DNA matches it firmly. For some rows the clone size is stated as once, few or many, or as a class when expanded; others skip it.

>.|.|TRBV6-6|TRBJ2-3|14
TGTGCCAGCAGTTACTCGTACACAGCAGATACGCAGTATTTT
CASSYSYTADTQYF
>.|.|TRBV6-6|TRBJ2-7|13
TGTGCCAGCCAGGGCGGGACCGCCTACGAGCAGTACTTC
CASQGGTAYEQYF
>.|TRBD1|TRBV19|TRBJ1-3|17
TGTGCCAGTAGTATTTTGGGGACAGGGGCAGGAGGAAACACCATATATTTT
CASSILGTGAGGNTIYF
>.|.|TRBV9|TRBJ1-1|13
TGTGCCAGCAGCTCCCGGACCTTTGGGGGGGCTTTCTTT
CASSSRTFGGAFF
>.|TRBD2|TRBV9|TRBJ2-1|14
TGTGCCAGCAACGGACTAGCGGGCTACAATGAGCAGTTCTTC
CASNGLAGYNEQFF
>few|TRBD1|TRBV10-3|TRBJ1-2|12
TGTGCCATCAGTACAGGGGAGGGCGGCTACACCTTC
CAISTGEGGYTF
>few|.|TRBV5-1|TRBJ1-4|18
TGCGCCAGCAGCTCGGGACGCACAGGGCTGGCAACTAATGAAAAACTGTTTTTT
CASSSGRTGLATNEKLFF
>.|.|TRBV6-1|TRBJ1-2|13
TGTGCCATCGGCCGGGCAGGGCAAGGAGGCTACACCTTC
CAIGRAGQGGYTF
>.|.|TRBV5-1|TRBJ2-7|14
TGCGCCAGCACTTGGACTGAGAGCTCCTACGAGCAGTACTTC
CASTWTESSYEQYF
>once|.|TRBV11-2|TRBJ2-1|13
TGTGCCAGCAGCTTATTCCCCTACAATGAGCAGTTCTTC
CASSLFPYNEQFF
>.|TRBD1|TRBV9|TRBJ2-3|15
TGTGCCAGCAGCGCAGGGGACAGCCGAACAGATACGCAGTATTTT
CASSAGDSRTDTQYF
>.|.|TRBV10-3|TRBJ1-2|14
TGTGCCATCAGTGAACCAAGCAGGGGAGATGGCTACACCTTC
CAISEPSRGDGYTF
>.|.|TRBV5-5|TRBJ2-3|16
TGTGCCAGCAGCCCTCAGGGGGGGGCGGCCGTAGATACGCAGTATTTT
CASSPQGGAAVDTQYF
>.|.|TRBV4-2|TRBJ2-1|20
TGTGCCAGCAGCCCAGAGAGCAGGAGGGGGGCGGCCAGCTCCTACAATGAGCAGTTCTTC
CASSPESRRGAASSYNEQFF
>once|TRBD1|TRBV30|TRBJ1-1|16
TGTGCCTGGAGCCGGCAGGGGGCCCTATTGAACACTGAAGCTTTCTTT
CAWSRQGALLNTEAFF
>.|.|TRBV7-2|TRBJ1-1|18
TGTGCCAGCAGCTTAGTTAGTCTTGGTGGGAGGGGGAACACTGAAGCTTTCTTT
CASSLVSLGGRGNTEAFF
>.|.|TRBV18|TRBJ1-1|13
TGTGCCAGCTCACCAATTATACAAAATGAAGCTTTCTTT
CASSPIIQNEAFF
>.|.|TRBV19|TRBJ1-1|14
TGTGCCAGTAGTATAGATTTAGGCCGCCGGGGAGCTTTCTTT
CASSIDLGRRGAFF
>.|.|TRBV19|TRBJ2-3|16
TGTGCCAGTAGTATGGCCCGTTTGGGGGAATTGCATACGCAGTATTTT
CASSMARLGELHTQYF
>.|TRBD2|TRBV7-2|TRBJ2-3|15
TGTGCCAGCAGCTGGCGGGGGTCCACCACAGATACGCAGTATTTT
CASSWRGSTTDTQYF
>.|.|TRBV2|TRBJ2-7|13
TGTGCCAGCAGTGATCTGGGGTGGGACGAGCAGTACTTC
CASSDLGWDEQYF
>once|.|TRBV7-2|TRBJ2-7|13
TGTGCCAGCAGCTTGGGCCAGGGGAACGAGCAGTACTTC
CASSLGQGNEQYF
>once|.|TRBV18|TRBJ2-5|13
TGTGCCAGCTCACCTCAGGGAGGAGAGACCCAGTACTTC
CASSPQGGETQYF
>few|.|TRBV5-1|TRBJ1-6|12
TGCGCCAGCAGCCCCTCAGGTCCACCCCTCCACTTT
CASSPSGPPLHF
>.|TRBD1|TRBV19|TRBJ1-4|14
TGTGCCAGTAGTCAGGGGGCGACTAATGAAAAACTGTTTTTT
CASSQGATNEKLFF
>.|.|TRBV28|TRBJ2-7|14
TGTGCCAGCACCCCGGAAGTTAATTTTAGCGAGCAGTACTTC
CASTPEVNFSEQYF
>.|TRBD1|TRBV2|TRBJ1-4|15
TGTGCCAGCAGCAGTGAGACAGGGAACTTTGAAAAACTGTTTTTT
CASSSETGNFEKLFF